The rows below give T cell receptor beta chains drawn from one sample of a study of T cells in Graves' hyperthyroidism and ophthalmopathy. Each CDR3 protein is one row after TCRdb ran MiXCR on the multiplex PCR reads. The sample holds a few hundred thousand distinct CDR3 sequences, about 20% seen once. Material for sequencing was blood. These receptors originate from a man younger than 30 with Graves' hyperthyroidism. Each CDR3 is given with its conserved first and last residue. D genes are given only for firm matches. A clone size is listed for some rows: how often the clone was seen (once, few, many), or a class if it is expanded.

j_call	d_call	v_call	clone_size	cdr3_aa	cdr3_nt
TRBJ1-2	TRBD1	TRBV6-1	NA	CASSTGTGLYGYTF	TGTGCCAGCAGCACCGGGACAGGCCTGTATGGCTACACCTTC
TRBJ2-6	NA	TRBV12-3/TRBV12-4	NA	CASSPRTVGNVLTF	TGTGCCAGCAGTCCGAGGACAGTTGGCAACGTCCTGACTTTC
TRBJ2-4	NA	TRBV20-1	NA	CSARDHRRAKNIQYF	TGCAGTGCTAGAGATCACCGACGAGCCAAAAACATTCAGTACTTC
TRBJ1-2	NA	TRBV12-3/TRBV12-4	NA	CASSSPSEGGQTTNYGYTF	TGTGCCAGCAGTTCCCCCTCCGAGGGGGGGCAAACTACCAACTATGGCTACACCTTC
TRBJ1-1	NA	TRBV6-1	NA	CASSEGRLLEAFF	TGTGCCAGCAGTGAAGGACGGCTCCTGGAAGCTTTCTTT
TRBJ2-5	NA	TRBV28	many	CASRTDAGLETQYF	TGTGCCAGCAGAACCGACGCGGGGCTCGAGACCCAGTACTTC
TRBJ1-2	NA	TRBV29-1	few	CSVTEGGYGYTF	TGCAGCGTGACAGAGGGCGGCTACGGCTACACCTTC
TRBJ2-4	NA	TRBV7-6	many	CASSLVGGSENIQYF	TGTGCCAGCAGCTTAGTCGGGGGTTCGGAAAACATTCAGTACTTC
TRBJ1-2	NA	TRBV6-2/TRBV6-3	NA	CASSYVRPSYGYTF	TGTGCCAGCAGTTATGTCAGACCATCGTATGGCTACACCTTC
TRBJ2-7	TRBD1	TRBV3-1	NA	CASSQGDRGPYEQYF	TGTGCCAGCAGCCAGGGGGACAGGGGACCCTACGAGCAGTACTTC
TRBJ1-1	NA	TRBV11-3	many	CASSWDRIEAFF	TGTGCCAGCAGCTGGGACCGTATTGAAGCTTTCTTT
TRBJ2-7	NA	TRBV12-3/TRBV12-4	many	CASSRYWDEQYF	TGTGCCAGCAGTCGATACTGGGACGAGCAGTACTTC
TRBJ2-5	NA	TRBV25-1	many	CASTLSETQYF	TGTGCCAGCACCCTCTCTGAGACCCAGTACTTC
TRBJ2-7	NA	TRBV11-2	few	CASSSTREGTCEQYF	TGTGCCAGCAGTTCTACTCGGGAAGGGACCTGCGAGCAGTACTTC
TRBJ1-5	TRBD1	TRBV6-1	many	CASRAAGQGRHF	TGTGCCAGCAGGGCCGCGGGACAGGGGAGGCATTTT
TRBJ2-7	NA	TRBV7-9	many	CASSSLLVYEQYF	TGTGCCAGCAGCTCCCTGCTGGTTTACGAGCAGTACTTC
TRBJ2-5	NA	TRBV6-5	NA	CASSYGASLKETQYF	TGTGCCAGCAGTTACGGGGCCTCGCTTAAAGAGACCCAGTACTTC
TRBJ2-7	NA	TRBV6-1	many	CASSATTVYEQYF	TGTGCCAGCAGTGCCACGACAGTCTACGAGCAGTACTTC